This TCR beta chain was sequenced in a study of blood T cell repertoires in COVID-19. Study information: PBMCs, B-cell-depleted T cells, or T cells provided the cDNA or gDNA that made up the material.

Per the germline V gene, CDR1 is SGDLS and CDR2 is YYNGEE. The V end lost 2 bases, the J end lost 5 bases, and 14 bases lay between the germline ends. The CDR3 is made up of 14 amino acids. The protocol was immunoSEQ multiplex PCR, while the TCRdb copy is restricted to in-frame clones and leaves out a portion. The data hold around 100,000 clones, with around four fifths observed a single time. Input material: peripheral blood. This TCR was recovered from a man between 65 and 85 years old with active or convalescent COVID-19. V usage is TRBV9 and J usage is TRBJ2-7; D is perhaps TRBD1 (5 bases). CDR3 nucleotides: TGTGCCAGCAGCGTGGGGCAGTTGAACCACGAGCAGTACTTC. This sequence encodes CASSVGQLNHEQYF.